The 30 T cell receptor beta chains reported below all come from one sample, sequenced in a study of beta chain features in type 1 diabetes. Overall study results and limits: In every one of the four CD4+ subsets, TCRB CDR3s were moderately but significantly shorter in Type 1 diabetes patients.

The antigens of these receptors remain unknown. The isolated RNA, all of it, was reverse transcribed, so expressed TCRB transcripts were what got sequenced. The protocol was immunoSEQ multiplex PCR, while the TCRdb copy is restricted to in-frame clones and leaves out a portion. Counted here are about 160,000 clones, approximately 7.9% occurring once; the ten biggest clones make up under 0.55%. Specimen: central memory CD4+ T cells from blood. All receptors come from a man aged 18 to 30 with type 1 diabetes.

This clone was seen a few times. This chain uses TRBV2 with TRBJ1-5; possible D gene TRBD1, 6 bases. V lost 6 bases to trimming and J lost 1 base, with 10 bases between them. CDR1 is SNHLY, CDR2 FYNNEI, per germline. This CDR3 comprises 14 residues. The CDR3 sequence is CASRQDSSNQPQHF. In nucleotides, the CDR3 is TGTGCCAGCAGGCAGGACAGCAGCAATCAGCCCCAGCATTTT.

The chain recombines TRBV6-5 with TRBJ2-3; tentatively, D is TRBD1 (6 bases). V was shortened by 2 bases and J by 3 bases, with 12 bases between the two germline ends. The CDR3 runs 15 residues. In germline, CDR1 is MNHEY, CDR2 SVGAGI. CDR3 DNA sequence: TGTGCCAGCAGTTACGGGGGCAGGCGGACAGATACGCAGTATTTT. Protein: CASSYGGRRTDTQYF.

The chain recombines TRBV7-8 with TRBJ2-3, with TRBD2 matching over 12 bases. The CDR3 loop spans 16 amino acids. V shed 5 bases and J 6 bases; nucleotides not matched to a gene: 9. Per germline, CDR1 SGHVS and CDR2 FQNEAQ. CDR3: CASSPLAGGHMDTQYF. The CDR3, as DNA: TGTGCCAGCAGCCCGCTAGCGGGGGGGCATATGGATACGCAGTATTTT.

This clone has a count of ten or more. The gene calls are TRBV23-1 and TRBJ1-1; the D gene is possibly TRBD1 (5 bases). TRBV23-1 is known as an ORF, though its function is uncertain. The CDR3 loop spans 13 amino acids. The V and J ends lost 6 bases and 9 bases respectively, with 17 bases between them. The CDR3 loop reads CASSQPTESKAFF. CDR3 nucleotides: TGCGCCAGCAGCCAGCCGACAGAAAGTAAAGCTTTCTTT.

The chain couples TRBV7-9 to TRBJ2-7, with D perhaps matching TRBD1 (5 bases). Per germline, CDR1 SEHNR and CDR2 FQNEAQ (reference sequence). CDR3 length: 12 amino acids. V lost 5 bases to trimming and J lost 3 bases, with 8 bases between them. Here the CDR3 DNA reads TGTGCCAGCAGCCAGACAGACTACGAGCAGTACTTC. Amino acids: CASSQTDYEQYF.

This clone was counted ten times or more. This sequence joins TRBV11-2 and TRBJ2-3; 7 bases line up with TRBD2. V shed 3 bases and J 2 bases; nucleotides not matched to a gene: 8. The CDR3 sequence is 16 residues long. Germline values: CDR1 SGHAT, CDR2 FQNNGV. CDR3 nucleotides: TGTGCCAGCAGCTTTTTTAGCGGGTCTCTCACAGATACGCAGTATTTT. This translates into CASSFFSGSLTDTQYF.

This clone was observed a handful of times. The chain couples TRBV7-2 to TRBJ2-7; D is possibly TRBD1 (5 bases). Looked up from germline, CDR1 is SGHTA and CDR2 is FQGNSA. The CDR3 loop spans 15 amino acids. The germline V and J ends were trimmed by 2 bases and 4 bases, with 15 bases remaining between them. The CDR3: CASSLQGYPVYEQYF. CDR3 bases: TGTGCCAGCAGCTTACAGGGATATCCGGTTTACGAGCAGTACTTC.

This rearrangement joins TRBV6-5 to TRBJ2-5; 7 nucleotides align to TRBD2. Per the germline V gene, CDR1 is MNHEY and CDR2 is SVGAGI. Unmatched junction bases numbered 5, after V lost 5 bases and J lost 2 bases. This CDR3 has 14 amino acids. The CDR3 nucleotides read TGTGCCAGCAGTGACCCGGGGGGTCAAGAGACCCAGTACTTC. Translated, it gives CASSDPGGQETQYF.

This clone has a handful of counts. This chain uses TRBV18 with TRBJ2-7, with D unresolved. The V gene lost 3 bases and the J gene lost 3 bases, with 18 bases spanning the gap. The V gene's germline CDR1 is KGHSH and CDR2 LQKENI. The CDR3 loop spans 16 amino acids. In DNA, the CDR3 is TGTGCCAGCTCACCGCTCTCGGAAGTGAGGTTCTACGAGCAGTACTTC. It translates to CASSPLSEVRFYEQYF.

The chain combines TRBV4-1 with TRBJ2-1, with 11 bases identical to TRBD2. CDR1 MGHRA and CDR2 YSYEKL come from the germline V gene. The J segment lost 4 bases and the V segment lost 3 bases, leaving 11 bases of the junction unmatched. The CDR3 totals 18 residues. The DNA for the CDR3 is TGCGCCAGCAGCCAGTCCCCCAGCGGGACTAGCGGATACAATGAGCAGTTCTTC. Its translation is CASSQSPSGTSGYNEQFF.

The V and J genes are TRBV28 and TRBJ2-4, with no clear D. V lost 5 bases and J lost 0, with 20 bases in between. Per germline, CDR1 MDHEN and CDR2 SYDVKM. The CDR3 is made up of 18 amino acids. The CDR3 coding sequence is TGTGCCAGCAGTCAATCCCCCCGGCGGCCTCTAGCCAAAAACATTCAGTACTTC. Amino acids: CASSQSPRRPLAKNIQYF. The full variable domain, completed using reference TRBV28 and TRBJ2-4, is DVKVTQSSRYLVKRTGEKVFLECVQDMDHENMFWYRQDPGLGLRLIYFSYDVKMKEKGDIPEGYSVSREKKERFSLILESASTNQTSMYLCASSQSPRRPLAKNIQYFGAGTRLSVL.

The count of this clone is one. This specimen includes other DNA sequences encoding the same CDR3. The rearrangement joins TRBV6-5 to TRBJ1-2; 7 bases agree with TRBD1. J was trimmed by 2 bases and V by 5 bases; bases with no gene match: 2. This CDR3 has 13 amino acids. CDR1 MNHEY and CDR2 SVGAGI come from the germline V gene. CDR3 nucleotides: TGTGCCAGCAGTCGACAGGGAAACTATGGCTACACCTTC. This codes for CASSRQGNYGYTF.

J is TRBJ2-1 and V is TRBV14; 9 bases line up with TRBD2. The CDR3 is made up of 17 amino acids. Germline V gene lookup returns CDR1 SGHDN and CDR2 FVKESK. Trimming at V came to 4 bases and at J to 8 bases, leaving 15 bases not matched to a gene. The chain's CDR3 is CASSPLKAASGAHEQFF. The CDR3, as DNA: TGTGCCAGCAGCCCCTTGAAGGCGGCTAGCGGGGCCCATGAGCAGTTCTTC.

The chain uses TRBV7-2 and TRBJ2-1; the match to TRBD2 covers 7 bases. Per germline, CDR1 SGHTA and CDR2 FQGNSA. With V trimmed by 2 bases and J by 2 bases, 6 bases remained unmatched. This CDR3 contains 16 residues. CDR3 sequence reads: CASSLLAGATYNEQFF. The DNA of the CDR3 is TGTGCCAGCAGCTTACTGGCGGGAGCCACCTACAATGAGCAGTTCTTC.

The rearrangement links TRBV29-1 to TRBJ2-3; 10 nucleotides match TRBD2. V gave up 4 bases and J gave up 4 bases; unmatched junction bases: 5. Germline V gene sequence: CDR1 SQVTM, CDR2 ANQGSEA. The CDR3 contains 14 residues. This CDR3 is CSVAPSGRPDTQYF. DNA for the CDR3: TGCAGCGTTGCGCCTAGCGGGAGACCAGATACGCAGTATTTT.

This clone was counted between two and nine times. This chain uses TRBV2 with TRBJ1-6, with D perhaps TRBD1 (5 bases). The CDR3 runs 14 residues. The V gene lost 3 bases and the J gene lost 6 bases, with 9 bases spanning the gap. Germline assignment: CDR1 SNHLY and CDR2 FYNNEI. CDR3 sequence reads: CASSEGQLNSPLHF. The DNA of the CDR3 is TGTGCCAGCAGTGAGGGGCAGCTTAATTCACCCCTCCACTTT.

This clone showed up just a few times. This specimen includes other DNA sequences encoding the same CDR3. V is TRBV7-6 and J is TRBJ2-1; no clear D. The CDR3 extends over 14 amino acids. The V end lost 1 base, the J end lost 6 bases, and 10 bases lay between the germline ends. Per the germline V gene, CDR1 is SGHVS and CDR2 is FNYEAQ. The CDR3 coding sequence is TGTGCCAGCAGCTTAGGAGGTTCCGGCAATGAGCAGTTCTTC. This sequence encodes CASSLGGSGNEQFF.

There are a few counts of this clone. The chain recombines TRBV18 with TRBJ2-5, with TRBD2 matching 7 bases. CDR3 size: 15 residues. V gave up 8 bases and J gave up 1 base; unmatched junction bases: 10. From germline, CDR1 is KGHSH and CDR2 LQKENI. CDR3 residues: CASRTSDWSQETQYF. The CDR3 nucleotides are TGTGCCAGCCGAACTAGCGACTGGAGCCAAGAGACCCAGTACTTC.

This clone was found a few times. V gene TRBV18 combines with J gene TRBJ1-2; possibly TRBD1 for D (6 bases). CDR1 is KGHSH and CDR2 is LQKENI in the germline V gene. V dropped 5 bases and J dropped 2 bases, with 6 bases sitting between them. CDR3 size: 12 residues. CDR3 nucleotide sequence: TGTGCCAGCTCAACAGGGAACTATGGCTACACCTTC. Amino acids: CASSTGNYGYTF. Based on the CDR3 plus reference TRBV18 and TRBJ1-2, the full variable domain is NAGVMQNPRHLVRRRGQEARLRCSPMKGHSHVYWYRQLPEEGLKFMVYLQKENIIDESGMPKERFSAEFPKEGPSILRIQQVVRGDSAAYFCASSTGNYGYTFGSGTRLTVV.

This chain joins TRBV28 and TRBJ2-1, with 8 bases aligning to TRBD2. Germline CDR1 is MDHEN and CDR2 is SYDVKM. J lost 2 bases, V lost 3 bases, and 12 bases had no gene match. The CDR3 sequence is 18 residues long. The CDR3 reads CASSFPPGRAPTYNEQFF. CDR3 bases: TGTGCCAGCAGTTTCCCCCCCGGGAGGGCCCCAACCTACAATGAGCAGTTCTTC. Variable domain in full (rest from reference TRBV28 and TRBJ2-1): DVKVTQSSRYLVKRTGEKVFLECVQDMDHENMFWYRQDPGLGLRLIYFSYDVKMKEKGDIPEGYSVSREKKERFSLILESASTNQTSMYLCASSFPPGRAPTYNEQFFGPGTRLTVL.

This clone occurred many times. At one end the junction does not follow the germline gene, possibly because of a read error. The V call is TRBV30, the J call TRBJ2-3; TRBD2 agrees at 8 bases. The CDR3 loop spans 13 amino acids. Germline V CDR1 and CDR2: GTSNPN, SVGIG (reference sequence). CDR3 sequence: CAWSGLGSGGRHF. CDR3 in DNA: TGTGCCTGGAGTGGCCTCGGGAGCGGGGGCAGGCATTTT. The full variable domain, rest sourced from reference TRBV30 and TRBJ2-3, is SQTIHQWPATLVQPVGSPLSLECTVEGTSNPNLYWYRQAAGRGLQLLFYSVGIGQISSEVPQNLSASRPQDRQFILSSKKLLLSDSGFYLCAWSGLGSGGRHFGPGTRLTVL.

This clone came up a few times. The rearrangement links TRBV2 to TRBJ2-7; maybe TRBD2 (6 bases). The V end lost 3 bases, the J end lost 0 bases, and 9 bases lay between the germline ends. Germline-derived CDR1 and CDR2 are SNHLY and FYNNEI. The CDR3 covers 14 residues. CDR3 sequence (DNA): TGTGCCAGCAGTGAGGCGGGGTTCTCCTACGAGCAGTACTTC. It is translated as CASSEAGFSYEQYF.

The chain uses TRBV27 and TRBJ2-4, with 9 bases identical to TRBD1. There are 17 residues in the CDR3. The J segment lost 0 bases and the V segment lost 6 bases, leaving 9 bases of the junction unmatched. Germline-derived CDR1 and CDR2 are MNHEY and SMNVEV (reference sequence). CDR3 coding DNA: TGTGCCAGCAGGCAAAGGGGACAGGGCGAAGCCAAAAACATTCAGTACTTC. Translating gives CASRQRGQGEAKNIQYF.

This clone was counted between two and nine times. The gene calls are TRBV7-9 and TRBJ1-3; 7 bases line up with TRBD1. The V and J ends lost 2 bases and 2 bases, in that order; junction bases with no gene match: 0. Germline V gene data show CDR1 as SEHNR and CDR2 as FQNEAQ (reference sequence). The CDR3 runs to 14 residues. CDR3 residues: CASSLQGAGNTIYF. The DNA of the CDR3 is TGTGCCAGCAGCTTACAGGGGGCTGGAAACACCATATATTTT.

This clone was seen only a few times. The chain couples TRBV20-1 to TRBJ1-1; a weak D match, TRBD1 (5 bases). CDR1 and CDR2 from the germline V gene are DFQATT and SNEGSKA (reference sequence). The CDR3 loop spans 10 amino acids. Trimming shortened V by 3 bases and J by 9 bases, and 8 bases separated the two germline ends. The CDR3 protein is CSASGGKAFF. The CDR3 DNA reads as TGCAGTGCTAGCGGGGGGAAAGCTTTCTTT.

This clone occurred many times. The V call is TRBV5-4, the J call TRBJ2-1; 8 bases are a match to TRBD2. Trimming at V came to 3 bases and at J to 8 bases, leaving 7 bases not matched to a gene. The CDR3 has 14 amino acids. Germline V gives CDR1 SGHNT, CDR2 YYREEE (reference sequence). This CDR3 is CASSSHRLAHEQFF. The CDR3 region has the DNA TGTGCCAGCAGCTCCCACCGACTAGCGCATGAGCAGTTCTTC.

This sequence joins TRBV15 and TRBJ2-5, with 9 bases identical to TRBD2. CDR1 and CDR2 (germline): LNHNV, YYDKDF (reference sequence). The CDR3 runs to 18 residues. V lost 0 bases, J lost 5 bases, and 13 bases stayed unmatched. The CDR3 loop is CATSRDWSGGRAGETQYF. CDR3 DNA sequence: TGTGCCACCAGCAGAGATTGGAGTGGCGGGAGGGCCGGGGAGACCCAGTACTTC. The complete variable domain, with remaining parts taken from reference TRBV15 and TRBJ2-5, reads DAMVIQNPRYQVTQFGKPVTLSCSQTLNHNVMYWYQQKSSQAPKLLFHYYDKDFNNEADTPDNFQSRRPNTSFCFLDIRSPGLGDTAMYLCATSRDWSGGRAGETQYFGPGTRLLVL.

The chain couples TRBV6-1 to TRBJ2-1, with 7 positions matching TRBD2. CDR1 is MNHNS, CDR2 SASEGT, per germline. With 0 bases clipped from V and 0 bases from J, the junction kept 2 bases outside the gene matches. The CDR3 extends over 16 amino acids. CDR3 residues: CASSEAGGPSYNEQFF. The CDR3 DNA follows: TGTGCCAGCAGTGAAGCGGGAGGGCCCTCCTACAATGAGCAGTTCTTC.

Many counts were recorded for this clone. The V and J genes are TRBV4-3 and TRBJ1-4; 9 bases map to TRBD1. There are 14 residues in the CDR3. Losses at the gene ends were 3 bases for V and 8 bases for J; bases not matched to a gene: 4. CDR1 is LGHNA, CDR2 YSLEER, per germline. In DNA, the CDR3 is TGCGCCAGCAGCCAGGGACAGGGAGGAGAAAAACTGTTTTTT. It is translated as CASSQGQGGEKLFF.

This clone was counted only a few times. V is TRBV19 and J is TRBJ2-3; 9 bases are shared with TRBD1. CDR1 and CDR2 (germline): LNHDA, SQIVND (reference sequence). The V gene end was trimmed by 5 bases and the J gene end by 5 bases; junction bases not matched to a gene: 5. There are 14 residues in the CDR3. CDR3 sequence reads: CASSALDRGDTQYF. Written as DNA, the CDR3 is TGTGCCAGTAGTGCCTTGGACAGGGGAGATACGCAGTATTTT. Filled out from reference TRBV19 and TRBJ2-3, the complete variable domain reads DGGITQSPKYLFRKEGQNVTLSCEQNLNHDAMYWYRQDPGQGLRLIYYSQIVNDFQKGDIAEGYSVSREKKESFPLTVTSAQKNPTAFYLCASSALDRGDTQYFGPGTRLTVL.